A single sample gave rise to the 5 T cell receptor beta chains below, sequenced in a study of Graves' ophthalmopathy and Graves' hyperthyroidism. The authors amplified TCR beta CDR3 regions, and they did so from RNA transcripts for repertoire sequencing. Second-round multiplex PCR followed a first-round RT-PCR using HTBI primers. MiXCR was run by TCRdb on the multiplex PCR reads, yielding one entry per CDR3 protein. In the table there are over 150,000 distinct CDR3 sequences, around two fifths of which are singletons. What was sequenced was peripheral blood. Source of these receptors: a woman between 35 and 50 years old with Graves' ophthalmopathy.

This clonotype was counted at least ten times. The chain uses TRBV28 and TRBJ1-3; D gene unclear. This CDR3 contains 15 residues. Trimming took off 5 bases at V and 0 bases at J, with 11 bases between the two ends. Looked up from germline, CDR1 is MDHEN and CDR2 is SYDVKM. The CDR3 spells CASSPFFSSGNTIYF. The CDR3 DNA follows: TGTGCCAGCAGTCCATTTTTCAGCTCTGGAAACACCATATATTTT. Full variable domain (remainder filled in from reference TRBV28 and TRBJ1-3): DVKVTQSSRYLVKRTGEKVFLECVQDMDHENMFWYRQDPGLGLRLIYFSYDVKMKEKGDIPEGYSVSREKKERFSLILESASTNQTSMYLCASSPFFSSGNTIYFGEGSWLTVV.

The rearrangement links TRBV12-3 or TRBV12-4 to TRBJ1-1, with TRBD1 matching over 10 bases. The CDR3 sequence is 12 residues long. The V and J ends lost 6 bases and 11 bases, in that order; junction bases with no gene match: 6. The CDR3 nucleotides read TGTGCCAGCAGCCTAGGACAGGGGGGCGCTTTCTTT. Encoded protein: CASSLGQGGAFF.

This clonotype was seen repeatedly, ten times or more. The CDR3 reads CSARDPGLEGETQYF. CDR3 coding DNA: TGCAGTGCTAGAGATCCGGGACTAGAGGGGGAGACCCAGTACTTC. The chain is built from TRBV20-1 and TRBJ2-5, with 8 bases that match TRBD2. Losses at the gene ends were 0 bases for V and 5 bases for J; bases not matched to a gene: 8. The germline V gene encodes CDR1 DFQATT and CDR2 SNEGSKA (reference sequence). The CDR3 is made up of 15 amino acids.

This clonotype came up many times. This chain connects TRBV28 to TRBJ2-4, with no clear D. V was trimmed by 1 base and J by 1 base, leaving 11 bases between them. The CDR3 has 16 residues. In germline, CDR1 is MDHEN, CDR2 SYDVKM. The CDR3 is CASSLFTLRAKNIQYF. CDR3 DNA: TGTGCCAGCAGTTTATTCACACTCCGGGCCAAAAACATTCAGTACTTC.

The gene calls are TRBV27 and TRBJ2-2; the match to TRBD1 covers 8 bases. V shed 6 bases, J shed 5 bases, and the junction held 8 bases outside the gene matches. Germline V gene sequence: CDR1 MNHEY, CDR2 SMNVEV (reference sequence). The CDR3 is 15 amino acids. In DNA, the CDR3 is TGTGCCAGCAGCCCCTACCGACAGGGGACCGGGGAGCTGTTTTTT. This encodes CASSPYRQGTGELFF.